The T cell receptor beta chain described here comes from a study of blood T cell repertoires in COVID-19. As for the study in general: PBMCs, B-cell-depleted T cells, or T cells provided the cDNA or gDNA that made up the material.

Authors' data handling: For nucleated cells, counts were estimated from reference gene primer amplification. Here immunoSEQ multiplex PCR was the method, and the copy in TCRdb shows in-frame clones only, minus some. For V, J and clone size, that table is used; D and trimming come from the DNA. This sample has roughly 100,000 clones; 81% occur once, and the top ten carry 3.5% to 5%. CDR1 MRHNA and CDR2 SNTAGT come from the germline V gene. V was cut by 0 bases and J by 1 base, with 7 bases left in between. The CDR3 is made up of 16 amino acids. This clone was picked up many times. The chain combines TRBV6-4 with TRBJ2-6; D gene ambiguous. The sample comprised peripheral blood. The sequence came from a man in his sixties with acute or convalescent COVID-19. The CDR3 coding sequence is TGTGCCAGCAGTGACTCGGTCGGGTCTGGGGCCAACGTCCTGACTTTC. This gives the protein CASSDSVGSGANVLTF.